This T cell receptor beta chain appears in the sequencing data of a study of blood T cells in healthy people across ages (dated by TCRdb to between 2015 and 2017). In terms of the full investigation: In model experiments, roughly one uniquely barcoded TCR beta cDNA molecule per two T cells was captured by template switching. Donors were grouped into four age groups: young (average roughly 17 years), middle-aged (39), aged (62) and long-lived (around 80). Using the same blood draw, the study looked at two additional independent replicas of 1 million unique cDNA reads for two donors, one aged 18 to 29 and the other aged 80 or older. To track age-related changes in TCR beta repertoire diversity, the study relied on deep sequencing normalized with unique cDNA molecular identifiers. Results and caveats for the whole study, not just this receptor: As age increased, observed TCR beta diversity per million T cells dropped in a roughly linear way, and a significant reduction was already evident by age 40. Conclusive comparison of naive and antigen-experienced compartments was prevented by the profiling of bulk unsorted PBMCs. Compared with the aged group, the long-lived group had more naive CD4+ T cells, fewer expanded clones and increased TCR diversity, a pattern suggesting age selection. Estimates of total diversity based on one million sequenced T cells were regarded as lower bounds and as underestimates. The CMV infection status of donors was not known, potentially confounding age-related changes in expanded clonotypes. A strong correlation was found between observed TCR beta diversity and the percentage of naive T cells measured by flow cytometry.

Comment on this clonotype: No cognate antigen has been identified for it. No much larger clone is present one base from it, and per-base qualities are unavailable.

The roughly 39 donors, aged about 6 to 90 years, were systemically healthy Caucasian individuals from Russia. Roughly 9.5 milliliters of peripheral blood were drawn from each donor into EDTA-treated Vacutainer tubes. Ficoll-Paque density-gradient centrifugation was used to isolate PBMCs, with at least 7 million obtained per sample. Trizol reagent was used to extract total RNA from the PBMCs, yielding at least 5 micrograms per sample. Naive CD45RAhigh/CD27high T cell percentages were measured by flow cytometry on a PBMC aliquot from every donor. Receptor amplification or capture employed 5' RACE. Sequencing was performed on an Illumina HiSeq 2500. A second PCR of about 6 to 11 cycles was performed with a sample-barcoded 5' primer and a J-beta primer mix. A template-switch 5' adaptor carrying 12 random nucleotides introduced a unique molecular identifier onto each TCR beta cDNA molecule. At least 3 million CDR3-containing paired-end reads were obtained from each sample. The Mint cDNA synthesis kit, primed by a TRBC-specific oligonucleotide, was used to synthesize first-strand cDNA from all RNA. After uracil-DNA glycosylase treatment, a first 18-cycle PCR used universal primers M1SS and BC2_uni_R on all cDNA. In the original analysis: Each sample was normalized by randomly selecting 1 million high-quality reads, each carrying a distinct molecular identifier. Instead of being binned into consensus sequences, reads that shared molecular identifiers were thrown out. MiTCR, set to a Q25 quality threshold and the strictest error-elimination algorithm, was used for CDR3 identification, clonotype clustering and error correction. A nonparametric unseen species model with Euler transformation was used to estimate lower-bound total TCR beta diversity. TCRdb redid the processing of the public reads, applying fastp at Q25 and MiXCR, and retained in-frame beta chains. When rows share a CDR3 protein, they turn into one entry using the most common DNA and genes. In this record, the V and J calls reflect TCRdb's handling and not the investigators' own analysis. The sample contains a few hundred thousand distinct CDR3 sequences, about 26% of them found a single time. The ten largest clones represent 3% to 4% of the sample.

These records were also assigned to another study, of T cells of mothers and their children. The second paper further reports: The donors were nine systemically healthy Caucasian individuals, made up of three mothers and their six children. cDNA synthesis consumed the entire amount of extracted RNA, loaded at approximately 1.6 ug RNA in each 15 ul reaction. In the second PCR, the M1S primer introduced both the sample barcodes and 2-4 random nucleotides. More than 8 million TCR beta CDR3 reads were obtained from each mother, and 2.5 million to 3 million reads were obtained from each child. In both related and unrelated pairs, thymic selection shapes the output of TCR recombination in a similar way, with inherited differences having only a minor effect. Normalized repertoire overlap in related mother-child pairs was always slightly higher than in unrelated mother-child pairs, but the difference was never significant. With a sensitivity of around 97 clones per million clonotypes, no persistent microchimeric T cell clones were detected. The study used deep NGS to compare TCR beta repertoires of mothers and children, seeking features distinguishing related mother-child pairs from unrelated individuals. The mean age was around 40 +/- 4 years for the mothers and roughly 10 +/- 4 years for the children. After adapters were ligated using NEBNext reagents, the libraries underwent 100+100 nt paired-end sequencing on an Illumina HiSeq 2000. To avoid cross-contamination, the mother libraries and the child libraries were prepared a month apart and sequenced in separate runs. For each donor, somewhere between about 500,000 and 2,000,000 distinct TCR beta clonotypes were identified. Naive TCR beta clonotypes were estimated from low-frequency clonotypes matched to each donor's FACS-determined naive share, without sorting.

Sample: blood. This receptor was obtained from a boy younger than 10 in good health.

The DNA is as follows: TGTGCCAGCAGCTTAGCTTGGGTCTCCAACAGGGCGAATTCACCCCTCCACTTT. Its product reads: CASSLAWVSNRANSPLHF. The sequence links TRBV7-8 to TRBJ1-6; the D gene is perhaps TRBD1, from 6 matching bases. The trim is 0 bases for V and 7 bases for J, with a gap of 19 bases between the germline ends. The germline V gene specifies SGHVS as CDR1 and FQNEAQ as CDR2. The CDR3 numbers 18 residues from cysteine through phenylalanine. This entry keeps only the CDR3 DNA: 54 bases, framed from base 1.